Presented here are 31 T cell receptor beta chains from one specimen sequenced in a study of blood T cell repertoires in COVID-19 (dated by TCRdb to the early 2020s). The library was generated by the immunoSEQ multiplex PCR assay. TCRdb provides this immuneACCESS table in a form limited to in-frame rearrangements. Some clones are lacking; in checked studies, under half of them reflect an unresolved V gene, and why the rest are absent is not known. The sample records 120,000 or so clones, about 78% of which are singletons. 2.3% of the sample goes to the ten largest clones. Sequencing was carried out using peripheral blood. These TCRs come from a man in his sixties or seventies with acute or convalescent COVID-19.

A single count supports this clone. The V gene is TRBV4-3, the J gene TRBJ1-3; no clear D. CDR3 length: 12 amino acids. V was cut by 1 base and J by 7 bases, with 5 bases left in between. Germline V CDR1 and CDR2: LGHNA, YSLEER. The CDR3 DNA follows: TGCGCCAGCAGCCAAGGAGCGAACACCATATATTTT. This codes for CASSQGANTIYF.

This sequence joins TRBV5-1 and TRBJ2-5; 10 nucleotides align to TRBD2. This CDR3 region has 16 residues. The germline V gene has CDR1 SGHRS and CDR2 YFSETQ. Trimming at V came to 0 bases and at J to 1 base, leaving 3 bases not matched to a gene. The CDR3 DNA reads as TGCGCCAGCAGCTTGGGGCCTAGCGGGGGCCAAGAGACCCAGTACTTC. Amino acids: CASSLGPSGGQETQYF.

This clone showed up just a few times. V and J are TRBV12-5 and TRBJ1-4; D remains unclear. Trimming shortened V by 0 bases and J by 3 bases, and 11 bases separated the two germline ends. This CDR3 spans 16 amino acids. CDR1 is LGHNT, CDR2 FRNRAP, per germline. The CDR3 sequence is CASGLVTGIANEKLFF. In DNA form, the CDR3 reads TGTGCTAGTGGTTTGGTAACGGGGATAGCTAATGAAAAACTGTTTTTT.

This chain links TRBV20-1 with TRBJ2-7; TRBD2 might be the D (5 bases). The CDR3 extends over 11 amino acids. Germline loops: CDR1 DFQATT, CDR2 SNEGSKA (reference sequence). The V gene lost 6 bases and the J gene lost 6 bases, with 12 bases spanning the gap. The DNA for the CDR3 is TGCAGTGCCCCAAAAGGGAGCGAGCAGTACTTC. Its translation is CSAPKGSEQYF.

The chain couples TRBV2 to TRBJ1-2; 8 bases map to TRBD1. V dropped 4 bases and J dropped 4; count of bases not matched to a gene: 8. The CDR3 runs to 15 residues. Germline values: CDR1 SNHLY, CDR2 FYNNEI. In DNA, the CDR3 is TGTGCCAGCAGTGTTCGGCAGGGGGCGACCTATGGCTACACCTTC. Its translation: CASSVRQGATYGYTF.

The chain joins TRBV11-3 to TRBJ1-4; D possibly corresponds to TRBD1 (6 bases). The V gene's germline CDR1 is SGHNT and CDR2 YENEEA. Between the trimmed V and J ends, which lost 2 bases and 6 bases, there was a span of 13 bases. The CDR3 extends over 15 amino acids. The CDR3 DNA reads as TGTGCCAGCAGCTTACAGGGGACGCCTTATGAAAAACTGTTTTTT. Amino acid sequence: CASSLQGTPYEKLFF.

This clone is a singleton in its sample. The chain is built from TRBV18 and TRBJ1-5, with 10 bases identical to TRBD1. The CDR3 totals 16 residues. With V trimmed by 6 bases and J by 5 bases, 10 bases remained unmatched. Per the germline V gene, CDR1 is KGHSH and CDR2 is LQKENI. CDR3 protein: CASSADRGRGDQPQHF. The CDR3, as DNA: TGTGCCAGCTCGGCAGACAGGGGGCGCGGGGATCAGCCCCAGCATTTT.

The genes are TRBV18 and TRBJ1-3, with D tentatively TRBD1 (6 bases). The germline V gene has CDR1 KGHSH and CDR2 LQKENI. CDR3 size: 16 residues. Trimming cost V 3 bases and J 3 bases, with 15 bases left between them. The DNA for the CDR3 is TGTGCCAGCTCACCGGTCGGGGCAGGGGATGGAAACACCATATATTTT. It yields the protein CASSPVGAGDGNTIYF.

The chain joins TRBV3-1 (or the pseudogene TRBV3-2) to TRBJ2-7; 7 bases agree with TRBD2. Trimming removed 0 bases from V and 0 bases from J; junction bases left unmatched: 5. The CDR3 length is 16 residues. The germline gives CDR1 LGHDT, CDR2 YNNKEL (reference sequence). The CDR3 here is CASSQDWGGSSYEQYF. Here the CDR3 DNA reads TGTGCCAGCAGCCAAGATTGGGGGGGAAGCTCCTACGAGCAGTACTTC.

V is TRBV7-2 and J is TRBJ2-3, with D possibly TRBD2 on 6 matching bases. This CDR3 has 16 residues. The germline V gene encodes CDR1 SGHTA and CDR2 FQGNSA. Trimming cost V 1 base and J 2 bases, with 13 bases left between them. The CDR3 here is CASSLGAGPTTDTQYF. The CDR3 DNA is TGTGCCAGCAGCTTAGGTGCGGGGCCAACCACAGATACGCAGTATTTT.

The gene calls are TRBV30 and TRBJ1-1, with a possible D match to TRBD1 (6 bases). Per the germline V gene, CDR1 is GTSNPN and CDR2 is SVGIG (reference sequence). The CDR3 is 14 residues long. V gave up 3 bases and J gave up 0 bases, with 11 bases separating them. In DNA, the CDR3 is TGTGCCTGGAGGACACAGGGCATGAACACTGAAGCTTTCTTT. This sequence encodes CAWRTQGMNTEAFF.

The chain is built from TRBV4-1 and TRBJ2-1; 7 bases are shared with TRBD2. The CDR3 has 18 residues. Germline V gene sequence: CDR1 MGHRA, CDR2 YSYEKL. V shed 1 base, J shed 0 bases, and the junction held 9 bases outside the gene matches. CDR3 loop: CASSQGLARGSSYNEQFF. In DNA form, the CDR3 reads TGCGCCAGCAGCCAAGGTCTCGCGCGGGGGAGCTCCTACAATGAGCAGTTCTTC.

V is TRBV4-1 and J is TRBJ1-1; D gene uncertain. This CDR3 is 16 amino acids long. The germline V gene has CDR1 MGHRA and CDR2 YSYEKL. V lost 0 bases and J lost 1, with 12 bases in between. The CDR3 here is CASSQEPSTGNTEAFF. DNA for the CDR3: TGCGCCAGCAGCCAAGAACCCAGTACGGGGAACACTGAAGCTTTCTTT.

This clone was detected a few times. The chain combines TRBV5-1 with TRBJ1-5; D is ambiguous. The germline gives CDR1 SGHRS, CDR2 YFSETQ. The CDR3 length is 14 residues. The V and J ends lost 0 bases and 5 bases respectively, with 9 bases between them. The CDR3 sequence is CASSLEGSDQPQHF. The CDR3 DNA follows: TGCGCCAGCAGCTTGGAAGGCAGCGATCAGCCCCAGCATTTT. The full variable domain, with the rest looked up from reference TRBV5-1 and TRBJ1-5, is KAGVTQTPRYLIKTRGQQVTLSCSPISGHRSVSWYQQTPGQGLQFLFEYFSETQRNKGNFPGRFSGRQFSNSRSEMNVSTLELGDSALYLCASSLEGSDQPQHFGDGTRLSIL.

The J gene is TRBJ1-1, the V gene TRBV14; no reliable D call. The CDR3 contains 14 residues. The V and J ends lost 5 bases and 0 bases respectively, with 10 bases between them. Germline assignment: CDR1 SGHDN and CDR2 FVKESK. This chain's CDR3 is CASSWGGMNTEAFF. CDR3 nucleotides: TGTGCCAGCAGCTGGGGAGGGATGAACACTGAAGCTTTCTTT. Using reference TRBV14 and TRBJ1-1 for the parts outside the CDR3, the full variable domain is EAGVTQFPSHSVIEKGQTVTLRCDPISGHDNLYWYRRVMGKEIKFLLHFVKESKQDESGMPNNRFLAERTGGTYSTLKVQPAELEDSGVYFCASSWGGMNTEAFFGQGTRLTVV.

The sample holds one count of this clone. The rearrangement links TRBV7-2 to TRBJ1-1; unclear D gene. The CDR3 covers 13 residues. The V gene lost 5 bases and the J gene lost 6 bases, with 13 bases spanning the gap. Germline V lookup: CDR1 SGHTA, CDR2 FQGNSA. The CDR3 loop reads CASSQAWFPEAFF. Here the CDR3 DNA reads TGTGCCAGCAGCCAGGCGTGGTTCCCTGAAGCTTTCTTT.

Only a few counts were recorded for this clone. The V gene is TRBV12-3 or TRBV12-4, the J gene TRBJ2-7, with unresolved D. The V end lost 4 bases, the J end lost 0 bases, and 4 bases lay between the germline ends. The CDR3 is made up of 12 amino acids. The CDR3 here is CASSWSSYEQYF. The CDR3, as DNA: TGTGCCAGCAGTTGGAGCTCCTACGAGCAGTACTTC.

This clone was found once. V gene TRBV6-1 combines with J gene TRBJ1-4; TRBD1 is a possible D gene (6 bases). This CDR3 region has 14 residues. V lost 3 bases to trimming and J lost 6 bases, with 11 bases between them. Germline CDR1 MNHNS, CDR2 SASEGT. The CDR3 DNA reads TGTGCCAGCAGTGAGGGTGCAGGGGATGAAAAACTGTTTTTT. Protein product: CASSEGAGDEKLFF.

The rearrangement joins TRBV6-5 to TRBJ1-2; the D gene is possibly TRBD1 (5 bases). The CDR3 contains 11 residues. In germline, CDR1 is MNHEY, CDR2 SVGAGI. V was clipped by 5 bases and J by 7 bases, with 8 bases between them. CDR3 region: CASSQGPGYTF. The CDR3 bases are TGTGCCAGCAGTCAGGGTCCTGGCTACACCTTC.

This clone was counted once. This chain joins TRBV7-2 and TRBJ1-1; D unclear. The V end was cut by 3 bases, the J end by 7 bases, with 12 bases between. CDR1 and CDR2 (germline): SGHTA, FQGNSA. The CDR3 is made up of 13 amino acids. The CDR3 DNA reads TGTGCCAGCAGCTTTCGCCAGGCCCATGAAGCTTTCTTT. It translates to CASSFRQAHEAFF.

The chain recombines TRBV2 with TRBJ1-3; D may be TRBD1 (5 bases). The CDR3 length is 16 residues. Germline values: CDR1 SNHLY, CDR2 FYNNEI. V was shortened by 5 bases and J by 0 bases, with 14 bases between the two germline ends. This chain's CDR3 is CASSRDGGGSGNTIYF. In nucleotides, the CDR3 is TGTGCCAGCAGTCGAGACGGGGGAGGCTCTGGAAACACCATATATTTT.

CDR3 bases: TGTGCCAGCAGCCGACTCCAGGGAAGCGAACCATTTTACGAGCAGTACTTC. Protein product: CASSRLQGSEPFYEQYF. The chain recombines TRBV11-2 with TRBJ2-7; a weak D match, TRBD1 (5 bases). V was trimmed by 5 bases and J by 4 bases, leaving 24 bases between them. Germline lookup yields CDR1 SGHAT and CDR2 FQNNGV. The CDR3 has 17 residues.

The chain joins TRBV18 to TRBJ1-1; D is ambiguous. In germline, CDR1 is KGHSH, CDR2 LQKENI. This CDR3 comprises 16 residues. V was cut by 1 base and J by 3 bases, with 15 bases left in between. Written as DNA, the CDR3 is TGTGCCAGCTCACCACGGATTGGCTGGCGGGACACTGAAGCTTTCTTT. Residues: CASSPRIGWRDTEAFF.

The rearrangement joins TRBV5-1 to TRBJ2-6; D may be TRBD1 (5 bases). The CDR3 length is 17 residues. V lost 1 base and J lost 0, with 11 bases in between. CDR1 is SGHRS and CDR2 is YFSETQ in the germline V gene. In DNA, the CDR3 is TGCGCCAGCAGCTTGCAGGGATCCGTCTCTGGGGCCAACGTCCTGACTTTC. Translated: CASSLQGSVSGANVLTF. Looking up the rest from reference TRBV5-1 and TRBJ2-6 gives the full variable domain: KAGVTQTPRYLIKTRGQQVTLSCSPISGHRSVSWYQQTPGQGLQFLFEYFSETQRNKGNFPGRFSGRQFSNSRSEMNVSTLELGDSALYLCASSLQGSVSGANVLTFGAGSRLTVL.

The chain recombines TRBV4-3 with TRBJ1-3; D is undetermined. The CDR3 has 17 amino acids. Germline V gene data show CDR1 as LGHNA and CDR2 as YSLEER. The ends were cut back, 0 bases at V and 0 bases at J, with 12 bases in the middle. CDR3 protein: CASSQDFVGYSGNTIYF. As DNA, the CDR3 is TGCGCCAGCAGCCAAGATTTCGTCGGGTACTCTGGAAACACCATATATTTT.

V is TRBV5-1 and J is TRBJ1-2; D not certain. Per germline, CDR1 SGHRS and CDR2 YFSETQ. This CDR3 comprises 16 residues. Trimming cost V 1 base and J 14 bases, with 27 bases left between them. The DNA of the CDR3 is TGCGCCAGCAGCTTGCCCCAGGCCGACCGAACGTTGCTGTTAACCTTC. Its translation: CASSLPQADRTLLLTF.

This rearrangement joins TRBV9 to TRBJ2-6; TRBD1 matches at 10 bases. CDR1 SGDLS and CDR2 YYNGEE come from the germline V gene. V gave up 4 bases and J gave up 1 base; unmatched junction bases: 5. This CDR3 has 17 residues. CDR3 sequence: CASSPRTGGSGANVLTF. The CDR3 coding sequence is TGTGCCAGCAGCCCTCGGACAGGGGGATCTGGGGCCAACGTCCTGACTTTC.

V and J are TRBV2 and TRBJ2-7; the match to TRBD2 covers 7 bases. The CDR3 consists of 14 residues. With V trimmed by 5 bases and J by 0 bases, 4 bases remained unmatched. Germline V gene data show CDR1 as SNHLY and CDR2 as FYNNEI. The CDR3 sequence is CASSIGGTSYEQYF. CDR3 bases: TGTGCCAGCAGTATCGGGGGGACCTCCTACGAGCAGTACTTC.

V gene TRBV19 combines with J gene TRBJ1-6; D might be TRBD1 (5 bases). V was trimmed by 7 bases and J by 5 bases, leaving 12 bases between them. CDR1 LNHDA and CDR2 SQIVND come from the germline V gene (reference sequence). The CDR3 totals 14 residues. In nucleotides, the CDR3 is TGTGCCAGTAAAGCAGGGCCTGATAATTCACCCCTCCACTTT. It is translated as CASKAGPDNSPLHF.

The chain joins TRBV12-3 or TRBV12-4 to TRBJ1-1; D unresolved. CDR3 length: 12 residues. V was clipped by 2 bases and J by 6 bases, with 7 bases between them. This chain's CDR3 is CASSLYTSEAFF. DNA for the CDR3: TGTGCCAGCAGTTTATACACCTCTGAAGCTTTCTTT.

The chain combines TRBV5-1 with TRBJ2-1; 8 bases align to TRBD2. V gave up 4 bases and J gave up 1 base; unmatched junction bases: 4. The CDR3 runs to 15 residues. Germline assignment: CDR1 SGHRS and CDR2 YFSETQ. Here the CDR3 DNA reads TGCGCCAGCAGCGTTACTAGCGGTTCCTACAATGAGCAGTTCTTC. Its protein is CASSVTSGSYNEQFF.